These 13 T cell receptor beta chains originate from one sample sequenced in a study of blood T cell repertoires in COVID-19. The method was immunoSEQ multiplex PCR; TCRdb's version includes in-frame clones alone and lacks a portion of them. The table lists approximately 360,000 clones, roughly 88% of them singletons. The material sequenced was PBMCs or T cells enriched from blood (not recorded which). These receptors were collected from a woman in her twenties or thirties with acute COVID-19.

The gene calls are TRBV6-2 or TRBV6-3 and TRBJ2-5, with D possibly TRBD1 on 6 matching bases. Trimming cost V 4 bases and J 4 bases, with 13 bases left between them. The CDR3 has 14 amino acids. Germline assignment: CDR1 MNHEY and CDR2 SVGEGT. Here the CDR3 reads CASSSGFRGETQYF. The CDR3 DNA follows: TGTGCCAGCAGTTCAGGGTTCAGGGGAGAGACCCAGTACTTC.

The rearrangement links TRBV24-1 to TRBJ1-2; 8 bases map to TRBD1. The V and J ends lost 3 bases and 8 bases, in that order; junction bases with no gene match: 13. CDR1 KGHDR and CDR2 SFDVKD come from the germline V gene. CDR3 length: 16 residues. The CDR3 reads CATSDPLDRAPSGYTF. In DNA, the CDR3 is TGTGCCACCAGTGATCCCTTGGACAGGGCGCCCTCCGGCTACACCTTC.

The chain employs TRBV12-1 and TRBJ2-1; the table's TRBD2 call for D was not verified on the DNA. TRBV12-1 is flagged as a pseudogene. The CDR3 is made up of 15 amino acids. The CDR3 is CASSSGGLASHEQFF. The CDR3 region has the DNA TGTGCCAGCAGCTCTGGGGGACTAGCTTCGCATGAGCAGTTCTTC.

The rearrangement links TRBV3-1 (or the pseudogene TRBV3-2) to TRBJ2-5; tentatively, D is TRBD1 (6 bases). The CDR3 runs 12 residues. From germline, CDR1 is LGHDT and CDR2 YNNKEL (reference sequence). The V gene lost 0 bases and the J gene lost 7 bases, with 6 bases spanning the gap. Here the CDR3 DNA reads TGTGCCAGCAGCCAAGAACAGGGGACCCAGTACTTC. It codes for CASSQEQGTQYF.

This chain joins TRBV6-5 and TRBJ1-1; D ambiguous. The V end lost 5 bases, the J end lost 1 base, and 11 bases lay between the germline ends. The V gene's germline CDR1 is MNHEY and CDR2 SVGAGI. This CDR3 is built from 14 residues. The CDR3 DNA sequence: TGTGCCAGCAGTCACACGCGGCGGAACACTGAAGCTTTCTTT. Its protein is CASSHTRRNTEAFF.

This clone was recorded only once. The chain employs TRBV25-1 and TRBJ1-4; TRBD1 aligns across 8 bases. The CDR3 consists of 14 residues. With 6 bases clipped from V and 7 bases from J, the junction kept 7 bases outside the gene matches. The germline gives CDR1 MGHDK, CDR2 SYGVNS. The chain's CDR3 is CASRVTGEVEKLFF. As DNA, the CDR3 is TGTGCCAGCAGGGTGACAGGGGAGGTTGAAAAACTGTTTTTT.

The chain uses TRBV7-9 and TRBJ2-7; D possibly corresponds to TRBD1 (6 bases). V was cut by 5 bases and J by 7 bases, with 15 bases left in between. The germline gives CDR1 SEHNR, CDR2 FQNEAQ (reference sequence). This CDR3 spans 13 amino acids. Here the CDR3 DNA reads TGTGCCAGCAGCAAATCCTCTACAGGGGAGCAGTACTTC. Protein sequence: CASSKSSTGEQYF.

This clone was observed a few times. The V and J genes are TRBV9 and TRBJ2-2; the D gene is possibly TRBD1 (6 bases). This CDR3 is 16 amino acids long. V lost 0 bases and J lost 2, with 11 bases in between. CDR1 and CDR2 from the germline V gene are SGDLS and YYNGEE. The CDR3 nucleotides read TGTGCCAGCAGCGTAGTAGGGGGACCCAACACCGGGGAGCTGTTTTTT. Protein sequence: CASSVVGGPNTGELFF.

CDR3: CASSRSGGRDEKLFF. Written as DNA, the CDR3 is TGCGCCAGCAGCCGGTCGGGGGGACGGGATGAAAAACTGTTTTTT. The chain couples TRBV4-1 to TRBJ1-4; D might be TRBD1 (5 bases). Germline CDR1 reads MGHRA; CDR2 reads YSYEKL. This CDR3 region has 15 residues. The V gene lost 4 bases and the J gene lost 6 bases, with 15 bases spanning the gap.

The chain uses TRBV19 and TRBJ2-3; 10 nucleotides match TRBD2. The CDR3 consists of 18 residues. V dropped 1 base and J dropped 2; count of bases not matched to a gene: 9. Germline-derived CDR1 and CDR2 are LNHDA and SQIVND (reference sequence). CDR3 sequence reads: CASSIGGLAGAYTDTQYF. Written as DNA, the CDR3 is TGTGCCAGTAGTATAGGAGGGCTAGCGGGGGCTTACACAGATACGCAGTATTTT.

The rearrangement links TRBV6-1 to TRBJ2-2; 8 bases match TRBD1. J gave up 2 bases and V 4 bases, and 6 bases lay outside the gene matches. CDR1 and CDR2 from the germline V gene are MNHNS and SASEGT. CDR3 length: 16 amino acids. The CDR3 coding sequence is TGTGCCAGCAGTGCTAGGACAGGGACCAACACCGGGGAGCTGTTTTTT. It yields the protein CASSARTGTNTGELFF.

The chain employs TRBV5-1 and TRBJ1-4, with TRBD1 matching over 9 bases. This CDR3 has 17 residues. Unmatched junction bases numbered 13, after V lost 3 bases and J lost 7 bases. Germline V CDR1 and CDR2: SGHRS, YFSETQ. CDR3: CASSSGVRTGVIEKLFF. In DNA, the CDR3 is TGCGCCAGCAGCTCGGGCGTTAGGACAGGGGTAATTGAAAAACTGTTTTTT.

This clone was seen once. V and J are TRBV19 and TRBJ2-7; D is perhaps TRBD1 (8 bases). Germline loops: CDR1 LNHDA, CDR2 SQIVND (reference sequence). This CDR3 has 14 residues. Trimming pared 6 bases from V and 7 bases from J, leaving 19 bases between. The CDR3 nucleotides are TGTGCCAGTAGCTTGACAGGGGAGGGGAAAGAGCAGTACTTC. Protein sequence: CASSLTGEGKEQYF.